Below are 2 T cell receptor beta chains sequenced from a single sample in a study of T-cell reconstitution after alpha-beta-depleted transplantation in children. Using unique molecular identifiers, the investigators prepared the TCRbeta library. TCRdb itself ran the PCR reads through MiXCR, one entry per CDR3 protein. The sample holds 330,000 or so distinct CDR3 sequences, almost 8% seen once. Study-wide results and caveats: The authors attributed T-cell counts and diversity one year after transplant mostly to newly produced T cells.

Their antigen targets remain unknown. The sample consisted of peripheral blood, taken 360 days after TCRalphabeta/CD19-depleted stem cell transplant. All receptors come from a female patient under 10 years old who had a stem cell transplant for Fanconi anemia, so the T cells may come from the graft donor.

This clonotype was found many times. The V and J genes are TRBV5-1 and TRBJ2-7; 8 nucleotides align to TRBD2. CDR1 and CDR2 from the germline V gene are SGHRS and YFSETQ. The CDR3 runs to 18 residues. V shed 0 bases, J shed 5 bases, and the junction held 16 bases outside the gene matches. The CDR3 DNA sequence: TGCGCCAGCAGCTTGGCCGGAAACGCGGGAGGTCCCCAGGACGAGCAGTACTTC. Protein: CASSLAGNAGGPQDEQYF. The full variable domain, with the rest looked up from reference TRBV5-1 and TRBJ2-7, is KAGVTQTPRYLIKTRGQQVTLSCSPISGHRSVSWYQQTPGQGLQFLFEYFSETQRNKGNFPGRFSGRQFSNSRSEMNVSTLELGDSALYLCASSLAGNAGGPQDEQYFGPGTRLTVT.

The table lists this clonotype with many counts. V and J are TRBV15 and TRBJ1-5; the D is unclear. Germline CDR1 LNHNV, CDR2 YYDKDF (reference sequence). The V gene lost 0 bases and the J gene lost 7 bases, with 13 bases spanning the gap. The CDR3 runs 15 residues. Here the CDR3 DNA reads TGTGCCACCAGCAGAGATCAGGTGCCAGGCCAGCCCCAGCATTTT. Protein: CATSRDQVPGQPQHF.